These T cell receptor beta chains were read from a single sample in a study of blood T cell repertoires in COVID-19. TCRdb keeps only in-frame clones here, not all; method: immunoSEQ multiplex PCR. The table lists around 200,000 clones, roughly 82% of them singletons, with about 5.6% in the top ten. Specimen: PBMCs or T cells enriched from blood (not recorded which). The receptors were sampled from a man aged 40-50 years with acute COVID-19. Both conserved end residues are part of each CDR3. A D gene is named only where the DNA matches it firmly. Where a row states a size, it is once, few, many or the class of an expanded clone; other rows omit it.

CDR3	DNA	D	size	J	V
CASSPLPRGREYHYEQYF	TGTGCCAGCAGTCCCCTCCCCCGGGGGCGGGAGTATCACTACGAGCAGTACTTC	-	once	TRBJ2-7	TRBV6-6
CASSLGLAVNEQFF	TGTGCCAGCAGCTTGGGACTAGCCGTTAATGAGCAGTTCTTC	TRBD2	-	TRBJ2-1	TRBV5-4
CATSGTQAPTEAFF	TGTGCCACCAGTGGTACCCAGGCCCCCACTGAAGCTTTCTTT	-	-	TRBJ1-1	TRBV24-1
CASSPEGVGEQYF	TGTGCCAGCAGCCCAGAGGGAGTGGGAGAGCAGTACTTC	-	-	TRBJ2-7	TRBV7-9
CASSSGSPPGVKNIQYF	TGCGCCAGCAGCTCGGGTAGCCCACCTGGAGTCAAAAACATTCAGTACTTC	-	once	TRBJ2-4	TRBV5-1
CASSSSQETQYF	TGTGCCAGCAGCTCCAGCCAAGAGACCCAGTACTTC	-	-	TRBJ2-5	TRBV9
CASSDGLAGHEQYF	TGTGCCAGCAGTGACGGACTAGCGGGACACGAGCAGTACTTC	TRBD2	-	TRBJ2-7	TRBV6-1
CASSPRDSKNIQYF	TGTGCCAGCAGTCCCCGGGACTCCAAAAACATTCAGTACTTC	-	-	TRBJ2-4	TRBV28
CASRVKRRSPDTEAFF	TGTGCCAGCAGAGTCAAGAGACGGAGCCCGGACACTGAAGCTTTCTTT	-	-	TRBJ1-1	TRBV21-1
CASSRLRDRLHQPQHF	TGTGCCAGCAGTCGCCTCCGGGACAGACTACATCAGCCCCAGCATTTT	TRBD1	once	TRBJ1-5	TRBV28
CASSLGIQMNTEAFF	TGTGCCAGCAGCTTGGGTATTCAGATGAACACTGAAGCTTTCTTT	-	-	TRBJ1-1	TRBV5-4
CASSFTGTVDEQYF	TGCGCCAGCAGCTTTACCGGGACAGTCGACGAGCAGTACTTC	TRBD1	-	TRBJ2-7	TRBV5-1
CSARDSFEGNTIYF	TGCAGTGCTCGTGACAGTTTCGAAGGAAACACCATATATTTT	-	-	TRBJ1-3	TRBV20-1
CASSLGDRGISKGNTIYF	TGCGCCAGCAGCTTGGGCGACAGGGGGATCAGTAAAGGAAACACCATATATTTT	TRBD1	-	TRBJ1-3	TRBV5-1
CASSAQTGDEQFF	TGTGCCAGCAGCGCCCAGACGGGGGATGAGCAGTTCTTC	-	-	TRBJ2-1	TRBV9
CSASFGRRVGQPQHF	TGCAGTGCTAGTTTTGGAAGGAGGGTGGGCCAGCCCCAGCATTTT	-	-	TRBJ1-5	TRBV20-1
CASSPRRGGDEQYF	TGTGCCAGCAGCCCCCGGAGAGGGGGGGACGAGCAGTACTTC	-	-	TRBJ2-7	TRBV9
CASSHPPGTEETQYF	TGTGCCAGCAGTCATCCGCCCGGGACTGAAGAGACCCAGTACTTC	-	-	TRBJ2-5	TRBV6-5
CASSFSGTGGLEQFF	TGTGCCAGCAGCTTCTCCGGGACAGGGGGGCTTGAGCAGTTCTTC	TRBD1	-	TRBJ2-1	TRBV7-9
CASSQPTGAPEAFF	TGTGCCAGCAGCCAACCTACAGGGGCCCCTGAAGCTTTCTTT	TRBD1	many	TRBJ1-1	TRBV3-1/TRBV3-2
CAISDLAGGIQETQYF	TGTGCCATCAGTGATTTAGCGGGAGGGATACAAGAGACCCAGTACTTC	TRBD2	-	TRBJ2-5	TRBV10-3
CASSPSGQGRAPLHF	TGTGCCAGCAGCCCCAGTGGACAGGGACGGGCACCCCTCCACTTT	TRBD1	-	TRBJ1-6	TRBV2
CASSLARQKPTYEQYF	TGTGCCAGCAGCTTAGCCAGACAGAAGCCTACCTACGAGCAGTACTTC	-	-	TRBJ2-7	TRBV7-2
CASSPRVGTDTQYF	TGTGCCAGCAGTCCTCGGGTGGGCACAGATACGCAGTATTTT	-	-	TRBJ2-3	TRBV27
CASLLAGAEETQYF	TGTGCCAGCCTCCTAGCGGGAGCGGAGGAGACCCAGTACTTC	TRBD2	-	TRBJ2-5	TRBV5-5
CALKGASNYGYTF	TGTGCCCTTAAAGGGGCGTCTAACTATGGCTACACCTTC	-	-	TRBJ1-2	TRBV28
CASSWSGAYEQYF	TGCGCCAGCAGCTGGAGCGGGGCCTACGAGCAGTACTTC	TRBD2	-	TRBJ2-7	TRBV5-1
CASTERQGIGTNEKLFF	TGTGCCAGCACCGAAAGACAGGGGATAGGCACTAATGAAAAACTGTTTTTT	TRBD1	many	TRBJ1-4	TRBV6-4
CASSLWGENTEAFF	TGTGCCAGCAGTTTATGGGGAGAGAACACTGAAGCTTTCTTT	-	-	TRBJ1-1	TRBV28
CASSLKRSSTDTQYF	TGTGCCAGCAGCTTGAAGCGGTCTAGCACAGATACGCAGTATTTT	-	-	TRBJ2-3	TRBV5-4
CASSPGDRLNEKLFF	TGTGCCAGCAGCCCCGGGGACAGACTTAATGAAAAACTGTTTTTT	TRBD1	few	TRBJ1-4	TRBV7-9
CASIWLAGAGGDYEQYF	TGTGCCAGCATCTGGCTAGCGGGCGCAGGGGGGGACTACGAGCAGTACTTC	-	-	TRBJ2-7	TRBV5-4
CASNRPGTANEKLFF	TGTGCCAGCAATCGACCCGGGACAGCCAATGAAAAACTGTTTTTT	TRBD1	-	TRBJ1-4	TRBV2
CASSLDFLGTEAFF	TGTGCCAGCAGCCTGGACTTTTTAGGGACTGAAGCTTTCTTT	-	-	TRBJ1-1	TRBV6-4
CASSQPRDSYTGELFF	TGCGCCAGCAGCCAGCCAAGGGACAGCTACACCGGGGAGCTGTTTTTT	TRBD1	-	TRBJ2-2	TRBV4-1
CASSTRGREKLFF	TGTGCCAGTAGTACCCGTGGGCGTGAAAAACTGTTTTTT	-	-	TRBJ1-4	TRBV19
CASPLKRTSGETQYF	TGTGCCAGTCCCTTAAAAAGGACTAGTGGGGAGACCCAGTACTTC	TRBD2	-	TRBJ2-5	TRBV19
CASTDRDTNTGELFF	TGTGCCAGCACTGACAGGGACACGAACACCGGGGAGCTGTTTTTT	TRBD1	-	TRBJ2-2	TRBV27
CASSYYPGSTTGELFF	TGTGCCAGCAGTTACTACCCGGGGTCGACCACCGGGGAGCTGTTTTTT	-	-	TRBJ2-2	TRBV6-5
CASSFGWSPDTGELFF	TGTGCCAGCAGCTTCGGGTGGAGCCCGGACACCGGGGAGCTGTTTTTT	-	few	TRBJ2-2	TRBV7-9